Following are 31 T cell receptor beta chains from one sample sequenced in a study of OX40 agonist ivuxolimab in advanced cancers. Produced via immunoSEQ multiplex PCR; TCRdb's table is partial and in-frame only. The sample has roughly 70,000 clones, approximately 90% seen once. Sample: CD4+ or CD8+ T cells sorted from blood, taken in a trial of the OX40 agonist ivuxolimab. These receptors originate from an adult with an advanced solid tumor such as melanoma, head and neck, liver or kidney cancer.

The J gene is TRBJ2-7, the V gene TRBV5-1, with 8 bases lining up with TRBD2. Germline V CDR1 and CDR2: SGHRS, YFSETQ. The CDR3 is 15 residues long. V trimming: 0 bases; J trimming: 3 bases; junction bases outside the gene matches: 5. CDR3 sequence: CASSLGAAGVYEQYF. As DNA, the CDR3 is TGCGCCAGCAGCTTGGGAGCAGCGGGAGTCTACGAGCAGTACTTC.

This chain connects TRBV29-1 to TRBJ1-2; 9 bases line up with TRBD1. The CDR3 runs to 14 residues. Germline V gives CDR1 SQVTM, CDR2 ANQGSEA. V lost 3 bases, J lost 6 bases, and 8 bases stayed unmatched. CDR3 region: CSVETLGQGDGYTF. CDR3 in DNA: TGCAGCGTTGAGACTTTGGGACAGGGAGATGGCTACACCTTC.

The rearrangement joins TRBV5-4 to TRBJ2-2; tentatively, D is TRBD2 (7 bases). The CDR3 length is 14 residues. V was cut by 4 bases and J by 7 bases, with 14 bases left in between. Germline lookup yields CDR1 SGHNT and CDR2 YYREEE (reference sequence). The CDR3 reads CASSGGGQRGELFF. The CDR3, as DNA: TGTGCCAGCAGCGGGGGGGGGCAGCGCGGGGAGCTGTTTTTT.

The rearrangement joins TRBV18 to TRBJ2-5, with D uncertain. CDR1 is KGHSH, CDR2 LQKENI, per germline. The CDR3 is 16 residues long. The ends were cut back, 2 bases at V and 0 bases at J, with 13 bases in the middle. The CDR3 DNA reads as TGTGCCAGCTCACCAATAGCAGTCGGTTACCAAGAGACCCAGTACTTC. Amino acids: CASSPIAVGYQETQYF.

In regard to this clone: The CDR3 end shows no conserved phenylalanine or tryptophan, and so a read error is likely. V gene TRBV11-1 combines with J gene TRBJ1-1; D is uncertain. V was pared by 8 bases and J by 1 base, with 5 bases between. There are 11 residues in the CDR3. Germline assignment: CDR1 SGHAT and CDR2 FQDESV (reference sequence). The CDR3 here is CASGKNTEAFL. The DNA for the CDR3 is TGTGCCAGCGGTAAGAACACTGAAGCTTTCCTT.

The CDR3 loop is CASSEEQGTDTQYF. CDR3 coding DNA: TGTGCCAGCAGTGAAGAGCAAGGCACAGATACGCAGTATTTT. This rearrangement joins TRBV25-1 to TRBJ2-3, with D unclear. The germline V and J ends were trimmed by 2 bases and 1 base, with 7 bases remaining between them. Per germline, CDR1 MGHDK and CDR2 SYGVNS. This CDR3 spans 14 amino acids.

The chain couples TRBV18 to TRBJ2-7, with D possibly TRBD1 on 6 matching bases. This CDR3 comprises 19 residues. V lost 0 bases and J 1 base, leaving 22 bases between the germline ends. The germline CDR1 and CDR2 sequences are KGHSH and LQKENI. Here the CDR3 reads CASSPPYKTRDTDSYEQYF. The CDR3 region has the DNA TGTGCCAGCTCACCACCGTACAAAACAAGGGACACCGATTCCTACGAGCAGTACTTC.

This clone has only one observation. The V call is TRBV18, the J call TRBJ2-7, with D uncertain. The germline V and J ends were trimmed by 5 bases and 3 bases, with 11 bases remaining between them. The germline V gene has CDR1 KGHSH and CDR2 LQKENI. The CDR3 is 13 amino acids. The CDR3 region has the DNA TGTGCCAGCTCAACGTCAGAAAACTACGAGCAGTACTTC. Protein product: CASSTSENYEQYF.

J is TRBJ2-3 and V is TRBV18, with D unclear. In germline, CDR1 is KGHSH, CDR2 LQKENI. This CDR3 has 16 amino acids. Trimming took off 3 bases at V and 2 bases at J, with 15 bases between the two ends. Here the CDR3 reads CASSPVVTFLTDTQYF. The CDR3 region has the DNA TGTGCCAGCTCACCCGTCGTCACCTTCCTCACAGATACGCAGTATTTT.

This chain connects TRBV5-8 to TRBJ2-3; D not certain. Trimming left V 4 bases short and J 2 bases short, with 14 bases between. CDR1 is SGHTS, CDR2 YDEGEE, per germline. There are 15 residues in the CDR3. CDR3 nucleotides: TGTGCCAGCAGCCCCGGACGTTTTTCCACAGATACGCAGTATTTT. Its translation is CASSPGRFSTDTQYF. Complete variable domain (other parts from reference TRBV5-8 and TRBJ2-3): EAGVTQSPTHLIKTRGQQATLRCSPISGHTSVYWYQQALGLGLQFLLWYDEGEERNRGNFPPRFSGRQFPNYSSELNVNALELEDSALYLCASSPGRFSTDTQYFGPGTRLTVL.

The V gene is TRBV6-6, the J gene TRBJ2-7, with unresolved D. The germline gives CDR1 MNHNY, CDR2 SVGAGI (reference sequence). V shed 0 bases and J shed 8 bases, with 8 bases lying between them. The CDR3 extends over 12 amino acids. Here the CDR3 reads CASSYSSSQQYF. CDR3 sequence (DNA): TGTGCCAGCAGTTACTCGTCGTCCCAGCAGTACTTC.

The chain combines TRBV11-3 with TRBJ2-3; 7 bases are a match to TRBD2. This CDR3 is 13 amino acids long. The V and J ends lost 7 bases and 6 bases, in that order; junction bases with no gene match: 7. Per the germline V gene, CDR1 is SGHNT and CDR2 is YENEEA. The CDR3 loop reads CASNRGEGDTQYF. In nucleotides, the CDR3 is TGTGCCAGCAATCGGGGGGAGGGTGATACGCAGTATTTT.

The rearrangement links TRBV6-5 to TRBJ1-2; weak D call: TRBD1 (5 bases). V gave up 4 bases and J gave up 8 bases, with 17 bases separating them. The germline V gene encodes CDR1 MNHEY and CDR2 SVGAGI. This CDR3 has 14 residues. CDR3 region: CASSLGLWDGGYTF. CDR3 bases: TGTGCCAGCAGTTTAGGCCTCTGGGACGGAGGCTACACCTTC.

The chain links TRBV6-1 to TRBJ2-1; D is unclear. Deletions cut 0 bases from V and 1 base from J, with 4 bases between. The CDR3 contains 14 residues. Germline assignment: CDR1 MNHNS and CDR2 SASEGT. The CDR3 region has the DNA TGTGCCAGCAGTGAAGCAGTATCCTACAATGAGCAGTTCTTC. It is translated as CASSEAVSYNEQFF.

The V and J genes are TRBV19 and TRBJ2-1; 7 bases align to TRBD2. The V gene's germline CDR1 is LNHDA and CDR2 SQIVND (reference sequence). V was clipped by 7 bases and J by 6 bases; unmatched bases: 12. The CDR3 consists of 15 residues. CDR3 coding DNA: TGTGCCAGTACTCTCTTTGCGGGAGAGATCAATGAGCAGTTCTTC. Protein sequence: CASTLFAGEINEQFF.

The count of this clone is one. The chain is built from TRBV6-5 and TRBJ2-1, with D hard to call. The V end was cut by 3 bases, the J end by 7 bases, with 10 bases between. This CDR3 is built from 13 residues. Germline V gene lookup returns CDR1 MNHEY and CDR2 SVGAGI. CDR3 nucleotide sequence: TGTGCCAGCAGTTATTCCACTGGGAATGAGCAGTTCTTC. Its protein product is CASSYSTGNEQFF.

J is TRBJ2-5 and V is TRBV2; 8 positions agree with TRBD1. CDR1 and CDR2 (germline): SNHLY, FYNNEI. Germline trimming cut 4 bases from V and 1 base from J; bases unmatched to any gene: 5. This CDR3 has 15 residues. The CDR3 nucleotides read TGTGCCAGCAGTGGGAGCAGGGGGCTCCAAGAGACCCAGTACTTC. This gives the protein CASSGSRGLQETQYF. Based on the CDR3 plus reference TRBV2 and TRBJ2-5, the full variable domain is EPEVTQTPSHQVTQMGQEVILRCVPISNHLYFYWYRQILGQKVEFLVSFYNNEISEKSEIFDDQFSVERPDGSNFTLKIRSTKLEDSAMYFCASSGSRGLQETQYFGPGTRLLVL.

The J gene is TRBJ2-2, the V gene TRBV7-6; D ambiguous. The CDR3 is 14 amino acids. CDR1 and CDR2 from the germline V gene are SGHVS and FNYEAQ. With 1 base removed from V and 2 bases from J, the gap between germline ends came to 5 bases. The CDR3 loop reads CASSLGANTGELFF. The CDR3 DNA is TGTGCCAGCAGCTTAGGGGCAAACACCGGGGAGCTGTTTTTT. Filled out from reference TRBV7-6 and TRBJ2-2, the complete variable domain reads GAGVSQSPRYKVTKRGQDVALRCDPISGHVSLYWYRQALGQGPEFLTYFNYEAQQDKSGLPNDRFSAERPEGSISTLTIQRTEQRDSAMYRCASSLGANTGELFFGEGSRLTVL.

The chain joins TRBV2 to TRBJ1-2; D is ambiguous. This CDR3 spans 12 amino acids. Per germline, CDR1 SNHLY and CDR2 FYNNEI. Trimming shortened V by 4 bases and J by 3 bases, and 6 bases separated the two germline ends. CDR3 amino acids: CASSVDYYGYTF. DNA for the CDR3: TGTGCCAGCAGTGTGGACTACTATGGCTACACCTTC.

V usage is TRBV19 and J usage is TRBJ1-5; D possibly corresponds to TRBD1 (6 bases). Trimming removed 11 bases from V and 2 bases from J, with 16 bases in between. The CDR3 is 14 residues long. Germline V gene sequence: CDR1 LNHDA, CDR2 SQIVND (reference sequence). The CDR3 nucleotides are TGTGCCGTAGGGGGGAGTGGTGGCAATCAGCCCCAGCATTTT. Its translation: CAVGGSGGNQPQHF.

The V and J genes are TRBV5-6 and TRBJ2-1; possibly TRBD1 for D (5 bases). This CDR3 has 13 amino acids. Germline V gene lookup returns CDR1 SGHDT and CDR2 YYEEEE. V was pared by 3 bases and J by 7 bases, with 11 bases between. The CDR3 nucleotides are TGTGCCAGCAGCTCCCTGTGGACAAATGAGCAGTTCTTC. Protein sequence: CASSSLWTNEQFF.

V and J are TRBV11-2 and TRBJ2-7; 9 nucleotides line up with TRBD2. This CDR3 is 15 amino acids long. The ends lost 0 bases at V and 6 bases at J; junction bases unmatched: 6. The germline V gene encodes CDR1 SGHAT and CDR2 FQNNGV. As DNA, the CDR3 is TGTGCCAGCAGCTTAGATCTTGGACTAGCGTTCGAGCAGTACTTC. This sequence encodes CASSLDLGLAFEQYF. The full variable domain, its missing parts supplied by reference TRBV11-2 and TRBJ2-7, is EAGVAQSPRYKIIEKRQSVAFWCNPISGHATLYWYQQILGQGPKLLIQFQNNGVVDDSQLPKDRFSAERLKGVDSTLKIQPAKLEDSAVYLCASSLDLGLAFEQYFGPGTRLTVT.

V and J are TRBV10-3 and TRBJ2-5, with 7 nucleotides matching TRBD1. The CDR3 contains 14 residues. V dropped 9 bases and J dropped 4; count of bases not matched to a gene: 11. The germline CDR1 and CDR2 sequences are ENHRY and SYGVKD. This CDR3 is CAIRQGRSVETQYF. CDR3 nucleotides: TGTGCCATTCGACAGGGTCGTTCGGTAGAGACCCAGTACTTC.

This rearrangement joins TRBV18 to TRBJ2-5, with TRBD1 matching over 9 bases. Germline CDR1 reads KGHSH; CDR2 reads LQKENI. Trimming removed 4 bases from V and 0 bases from J; junction bases left unmatched: 6. The CDR3 is made up of 16 amino acids. The chain's CDR3 is CASSLRTGVDQETQYF. The CDR3 coding sequence is TGTGCCAGCTCACTAAGGACAGGGGTTGACCAAGAGACCCAGTACTTC.

The rearrangement joins TRBV7-8 to TRBJ2-7; 10 bases match TRBD1. The germline CDR1 and CDR2 sequences are SGHVS and FQNEAQ. V shed 1 base, J shed 4 bases, and the junction held 4 bases outside the gene matches. The length of the CDR3 is 15 residues. The CDR3 DNA sequence: TGTGCCAGCAGCTTAGTGGTGGACAGGGGGTACGAGCAGTACTTC. Encoded protein: CASSLVVDRGYEQYF.

The J gene is TRBJ2-1, the V gene TRBV7-2; D is unclear. This CDR3 region has 14 residues. V was cut by 5 bases and J by 5 bases, with 13 bases left in between. Germline assignment: CDR1 SGHTA and CDR2 FQGNSA. The CDR3 nucleotides read TGTGCCAGCAGCCGGAGTTCTGGGCACAATGAGCAGTTCTTC. It yields the protein CASSRSSGHNEQFF.

V and J are TRBV5-4 and TRBJ1-1; no firm D call. The CDR3 spans 14 residues. Germline V lookup: CDR1 SGHNT, CDR2 YYREEE (reference sequence). Trimming cost V 4 bases and J 1 base, with 11 bases left between them. CDR3 amino acids: CASSPRIPNTEAFF. The CDR3 DNA sequence: TGTGCCAGCAGCCCTCGCATACCGAACACTGAAGCTTTCTTT.

J is TRBJ2-7 and V is TRBV6-6; TRBD2 agrees at 8 bases. The V gene's germline CDR1 is MNHNY and CDR2 SVGAGI (reference sequence). The trim removed 6 bases at V and 3 bases at J, leaving 10 bases unmatched. This CDR3 is 15 amino acids long. CDR3 bases: TGTGCCAGCAGGAGCCCTCGCGGGGGGCTCTACGAGCAGTACTTC. Its protein is CASRSPRGGLYEQYF.

The chain has TRBV28 and TRBJ2-1; the match to TRBD2 covers 10 bases. V lost 8 bases to trimming and J lost 4 bases; unmatched junction nucleotides: 14. The V gene's germline CDR1 is MDHEN and CDR2 SYDVKM. The CDR3 contains 17 residues. CDR3 residues: CASYGSVAGGGYNEQFF. The CDR3 bases are TGTGCCAGCTACGGGTCCGTAGCGGGAGGCGGGTACAATGAGCAGTTCTTC.

Only a few counts were recorded for this clone. This sequence joins TRBV19 and TRBJ1-5; 7 positions match TRBD1. V was pared by 3 bases and J by 2 bases, with 19 bases of the junction left unmatched. Germline CDR1 and CDR2: LNHDA and SQIVND (reference sequence). The CDR3 runs 20 residues. This CDR3 reads CASSISRALTGFRGNQPQHF. Written as DNA, the CDR3 is TGTGCCAGTAGTATTTCCCGGGCCTTGACAGGGTTCAGAGGCAATCAGCCCCAGCATTTT.

The chain couples TRBV5-4 to TRBJ1-1; D is uncertain. The CDR3 is 13 residues long. Trimming stripped 0 bases from V and 2 bases from J, with 5 bases between. Germline V lookup: CDR1 SGHNT, CDR2 YYREEE (reference sequence). Here the CDR3 reads CASSLGDNTEAFF. Written as DNA, the CDR3 is TGTGCCAGCAGCTTGGGAGATAACACTGAAGCTTTCTTT.